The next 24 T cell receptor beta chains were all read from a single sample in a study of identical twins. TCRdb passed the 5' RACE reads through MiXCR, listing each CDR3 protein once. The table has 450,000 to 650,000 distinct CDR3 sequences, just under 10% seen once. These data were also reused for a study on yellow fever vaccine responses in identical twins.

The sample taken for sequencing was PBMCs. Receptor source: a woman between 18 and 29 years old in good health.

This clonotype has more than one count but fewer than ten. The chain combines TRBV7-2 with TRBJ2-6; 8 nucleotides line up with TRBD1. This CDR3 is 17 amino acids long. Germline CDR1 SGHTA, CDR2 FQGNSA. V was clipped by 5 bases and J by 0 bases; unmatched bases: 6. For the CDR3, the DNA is TGTGCCAGCAGCAAACAGGGGGGCAACTCTGGGGCCAACGTCCTGACTTTC. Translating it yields CASSKQGGNSGANVLTF.

CDR3 nucleotides: TGCAGCGGAAGGGGGACAGGGACGAGGGACGAGCAGTACTTC. Translating gives CSGRGTGTRDEQYF. V gene TRBV29-1 combines with J gene TRBJ2-7; 9 positions match TRBD1. The V segment lost 7 bases and the J segment 5 bases; nucleotides outside the gene matches: 12. This CDR3 contains 14 residues. Germline loops: CDR1 SQVTM, CDR2 ANQGSEA.

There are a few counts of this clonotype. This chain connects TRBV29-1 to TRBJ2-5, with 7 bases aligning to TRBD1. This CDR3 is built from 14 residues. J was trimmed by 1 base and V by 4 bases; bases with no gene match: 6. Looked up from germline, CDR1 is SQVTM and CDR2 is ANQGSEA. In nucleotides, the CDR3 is TGCAGCGTTGCCGCCGGACAGGTCCAAGAGACCCAGTACTTC. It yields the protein CSVAAGQVQETQYF.

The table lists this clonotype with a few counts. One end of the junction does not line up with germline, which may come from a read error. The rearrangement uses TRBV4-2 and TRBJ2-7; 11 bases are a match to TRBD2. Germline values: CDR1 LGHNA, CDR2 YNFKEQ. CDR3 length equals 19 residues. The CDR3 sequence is CASSQDLSGTSGHSYEQYF. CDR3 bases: TGTGCCAGCAGCCAAGATCTTTCCGGGACTAGCGGACATTCCTACGAGCAGTATTTC.

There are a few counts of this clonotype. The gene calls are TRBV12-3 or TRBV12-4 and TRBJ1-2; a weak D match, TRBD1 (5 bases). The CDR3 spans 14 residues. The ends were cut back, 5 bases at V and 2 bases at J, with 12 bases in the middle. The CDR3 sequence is CASSKDSSNYGYTF. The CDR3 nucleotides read TGTGCCAGCAGTAAAGACAGTTCGAACTATGGCTACACCTTC.

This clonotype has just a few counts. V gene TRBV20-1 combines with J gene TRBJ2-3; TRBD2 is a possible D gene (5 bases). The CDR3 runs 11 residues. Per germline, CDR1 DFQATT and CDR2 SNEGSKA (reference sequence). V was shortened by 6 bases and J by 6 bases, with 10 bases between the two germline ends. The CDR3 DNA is TGCAGTGCAACTGGGGAGGATACGCAGTATTTT. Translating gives CSATGEDTQYF.

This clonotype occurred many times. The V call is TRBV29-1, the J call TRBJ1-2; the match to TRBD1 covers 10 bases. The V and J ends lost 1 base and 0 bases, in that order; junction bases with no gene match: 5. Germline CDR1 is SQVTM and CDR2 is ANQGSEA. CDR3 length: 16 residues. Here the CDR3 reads CSVEGQGARANYGYTF. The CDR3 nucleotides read TGCAGCGTTGAAGGACAGGGGGCCCGAGCTAACTATGGCTACACCTTC.

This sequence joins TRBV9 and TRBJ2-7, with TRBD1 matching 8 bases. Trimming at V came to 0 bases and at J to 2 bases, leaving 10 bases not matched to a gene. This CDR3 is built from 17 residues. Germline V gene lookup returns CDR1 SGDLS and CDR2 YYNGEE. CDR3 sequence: CASSVGTGTPSTYEQYF. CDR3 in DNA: TGTGCCAGCAGCGTAGGGACAGGGACACCCTCTACCTACGAGCAGTACTTC.

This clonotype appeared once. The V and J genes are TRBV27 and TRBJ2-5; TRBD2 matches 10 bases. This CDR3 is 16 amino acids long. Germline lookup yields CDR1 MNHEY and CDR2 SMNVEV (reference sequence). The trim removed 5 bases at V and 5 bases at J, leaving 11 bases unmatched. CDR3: CASSIRVSGGHETQYF. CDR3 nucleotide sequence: TGTGCCAGCAGTATCCGTGTTAGCGGGGGGCACGAGACCCAGTACTTC.

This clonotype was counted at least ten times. The DNA of the CDR3 is TGTGCCATCACGGGACGGGGGAACACCGGGGAGCTGTTTTTT. This gives the protein CAITGRGNTGELFF. This chain joins TRBV10-3 and TRBJ2-2; D tentatively reads TRBD1 or TRBD2 (5 bases each). This CDR3 contains 14 residues. Germline-derived CDR1 and CDR2 are ENHRY and SYGVKD. The V end was cut by 7 bases, the J end by 1 base, with 10 bases between.

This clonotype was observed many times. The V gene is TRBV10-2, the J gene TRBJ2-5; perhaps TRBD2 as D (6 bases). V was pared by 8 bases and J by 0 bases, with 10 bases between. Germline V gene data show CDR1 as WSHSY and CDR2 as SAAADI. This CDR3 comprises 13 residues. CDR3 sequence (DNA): TGCGCCAGCCTGGGGAGGTACCAAGAGACCCAGTACTTC. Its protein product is CASLGRYQETQYF.

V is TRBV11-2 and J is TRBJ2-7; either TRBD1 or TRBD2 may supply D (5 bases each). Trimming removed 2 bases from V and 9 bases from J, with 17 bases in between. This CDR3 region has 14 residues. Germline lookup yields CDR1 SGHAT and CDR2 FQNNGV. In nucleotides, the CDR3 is TGTGCCAGCAGCTTATATACAGAGCCTGGGGGGCAGTACTTC. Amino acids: CASSLYTEPGGQYF. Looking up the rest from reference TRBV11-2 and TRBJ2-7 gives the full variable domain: EAGVAQSPRYKIIEKRQSVAFWCNPISGHATLYWYQQILGQGPKLLIQFQNNGVVDDSQLPKDRFSAERLKGVDSTLKIQPAKLEDSAVYLCASSLYTEPGGQYFGPGTRLTVT.

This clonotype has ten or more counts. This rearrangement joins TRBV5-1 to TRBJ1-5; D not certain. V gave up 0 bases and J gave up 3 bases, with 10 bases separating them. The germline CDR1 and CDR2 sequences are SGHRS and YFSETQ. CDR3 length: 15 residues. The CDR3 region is CASSLGVDPNQPQHF. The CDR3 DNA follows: TGCGCCAGCAGCTTGGGTGTTGACCCCAATCAGCCCCAGCATTTT.

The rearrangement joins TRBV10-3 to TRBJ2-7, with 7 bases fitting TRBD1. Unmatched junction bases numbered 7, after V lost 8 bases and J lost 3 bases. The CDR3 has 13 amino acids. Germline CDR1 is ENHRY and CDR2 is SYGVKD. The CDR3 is CAISGQIDYEQYF. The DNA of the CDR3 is TGTGCCATCTCGGGACAGATTGACTACGAGCAGTACTTC.

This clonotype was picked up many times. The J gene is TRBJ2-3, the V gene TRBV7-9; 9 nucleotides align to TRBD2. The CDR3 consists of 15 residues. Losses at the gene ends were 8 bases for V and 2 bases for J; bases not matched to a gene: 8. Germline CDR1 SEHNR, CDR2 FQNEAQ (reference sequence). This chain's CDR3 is CASEGLAGTTDTQYF. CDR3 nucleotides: TGTGCCAGCGAGGGGCTAGCGGGGACCACAGATACGCAGTATTTT.

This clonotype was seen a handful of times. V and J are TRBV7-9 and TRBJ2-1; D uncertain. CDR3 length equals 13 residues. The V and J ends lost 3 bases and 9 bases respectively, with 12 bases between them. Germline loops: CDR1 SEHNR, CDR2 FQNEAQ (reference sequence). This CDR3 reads CASSLSPAGEQFF. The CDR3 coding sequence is TGTGCCAGCAGCTTGTCCCCCGCTGGTGAGCAGTTCTTC.

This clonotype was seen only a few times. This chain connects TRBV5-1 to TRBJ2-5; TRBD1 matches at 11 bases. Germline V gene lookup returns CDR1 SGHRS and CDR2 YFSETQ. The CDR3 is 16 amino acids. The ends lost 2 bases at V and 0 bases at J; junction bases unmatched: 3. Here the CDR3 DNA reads TGCGCCAGCAGCTTCGGACAGGGGGCCTACCAAGAGACCCAGTACTTC. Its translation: CASSFGQGAYQETQYF.

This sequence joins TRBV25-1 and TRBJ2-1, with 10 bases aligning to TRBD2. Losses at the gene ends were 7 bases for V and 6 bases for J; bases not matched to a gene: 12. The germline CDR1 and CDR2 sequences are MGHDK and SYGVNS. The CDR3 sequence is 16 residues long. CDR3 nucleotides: TGTGCCAGCAACCCGTCAGCGGGAGGGAAGATCAATGAGCAGTTCTTC. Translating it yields CASNPSAGGKINEQFF.

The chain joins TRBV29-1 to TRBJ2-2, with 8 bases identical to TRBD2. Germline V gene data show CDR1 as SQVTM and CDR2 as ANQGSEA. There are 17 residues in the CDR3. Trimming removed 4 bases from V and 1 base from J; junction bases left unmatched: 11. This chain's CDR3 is CSVGRMGSGGNTGELFF. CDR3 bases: TGCAGCGTTGGAAGGATGGGGAGCGGGGGGAACACCGGGGAGCTGTTTTTT.

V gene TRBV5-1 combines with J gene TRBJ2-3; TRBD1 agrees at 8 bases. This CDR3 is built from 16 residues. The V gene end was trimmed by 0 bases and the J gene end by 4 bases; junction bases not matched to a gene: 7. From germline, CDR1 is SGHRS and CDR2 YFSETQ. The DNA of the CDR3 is TGCGCCAGCAGCTTGGCCTCCAGGGGGCAATCAGATACGCAGTATTTT. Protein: CASSLASRGQSDTQYF.

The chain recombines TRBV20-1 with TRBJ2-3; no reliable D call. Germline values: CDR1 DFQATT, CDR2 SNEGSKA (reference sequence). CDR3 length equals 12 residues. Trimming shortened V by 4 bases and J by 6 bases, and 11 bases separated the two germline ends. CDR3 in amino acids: CSATESVDTQYF. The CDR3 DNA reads TGCAGTGCTACAGAGAGCGTGGATACGCAGTATTTT.

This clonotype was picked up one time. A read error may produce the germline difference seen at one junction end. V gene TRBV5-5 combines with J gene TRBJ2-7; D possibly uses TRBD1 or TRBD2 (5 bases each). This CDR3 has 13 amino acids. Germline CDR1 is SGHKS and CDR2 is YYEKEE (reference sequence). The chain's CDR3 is CAISPGLFCEQYF. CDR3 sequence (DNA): TGTGCCATCAGCCCGGGGCTGTTCTGCGAGCAGTACTTC.

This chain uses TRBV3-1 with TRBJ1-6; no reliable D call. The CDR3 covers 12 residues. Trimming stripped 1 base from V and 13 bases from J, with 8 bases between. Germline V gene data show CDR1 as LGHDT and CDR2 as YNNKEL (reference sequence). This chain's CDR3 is CASSQVGRPLHF. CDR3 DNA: TGTGCCAGCAGCCAAGTAGGCAGGCCCCTCCACTTT.

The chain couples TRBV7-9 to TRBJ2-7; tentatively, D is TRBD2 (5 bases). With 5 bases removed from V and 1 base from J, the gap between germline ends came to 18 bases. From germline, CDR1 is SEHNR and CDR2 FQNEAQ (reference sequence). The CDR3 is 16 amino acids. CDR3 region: CASSHGIGELSYEQYF. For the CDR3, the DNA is TGTGCCAGCAGCCATGGGATTGGGGAGCTGTCCTACGAGCAGTACTTC.